This paragraph reports one T cell receptor beta chain. The antigen is not known. Germline V gives CDR1 SNHLY, CDR2 FYNNEI. The CDR3 consists of 16 residues. The V segment lost 6 bases and the J segment 7 bases; nucleotides outside the gene matches: 8. A FACSAria was used to sort CD4+ and CD8+ T cells. These cells came from PBMCs. Sequencing relied on a cDNA template that was reverse transcribed from extracted RNA. Profiling relied on immunoSEQ multiplex PCR, and the TCRdb table lists in-frame clones only, not all of them. The sample lists approximately 100,000 clones; around 59% were seen once. These data originate in a study of CD8+ T cells in alopecia areata. Study findings and constraints: Mice gave a clearer picture of TCR sharing than patients did, possibly for HLA-related reasons. Scalp samples also yield sequences of resident alphabeta T cells from normal skin. Especially in alopecia totalis/universalis, lesional scalp showed greater clonality than normal scalp did.

The chain combines TRBV2 with TRBJ1-6; 11 bases are a match to TRBD1. What was sequenced was CD4+ T cells sorted from blood. The source of this sequence is a human donor in good health. CDR3 region: CASRRDRGFENSPLHF. The CDR3 nucleotides read TGTGCCAGCAGACGGGACAGGGGGTTTGAAAATTCACCCCTCCACTTT.